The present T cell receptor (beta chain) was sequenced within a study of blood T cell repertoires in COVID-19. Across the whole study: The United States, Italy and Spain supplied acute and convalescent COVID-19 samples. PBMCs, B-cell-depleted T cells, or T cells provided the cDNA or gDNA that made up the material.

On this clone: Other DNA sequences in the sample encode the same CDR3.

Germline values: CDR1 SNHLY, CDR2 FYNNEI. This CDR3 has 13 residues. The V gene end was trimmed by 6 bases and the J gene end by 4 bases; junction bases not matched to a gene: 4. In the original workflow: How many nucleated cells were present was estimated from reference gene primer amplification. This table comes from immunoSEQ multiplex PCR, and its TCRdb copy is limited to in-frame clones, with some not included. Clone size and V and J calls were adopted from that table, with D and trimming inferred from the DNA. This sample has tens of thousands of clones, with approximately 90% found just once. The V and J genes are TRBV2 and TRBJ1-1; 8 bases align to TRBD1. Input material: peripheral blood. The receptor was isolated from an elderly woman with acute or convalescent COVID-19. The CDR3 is CASSADRGTEAFF. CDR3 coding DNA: TGTGCCAGCAGCGCAGACAGGGGCACTGAAGCTTTCTTT.